These T cell receptor beta chains were read from a single sample in a study of CD8 T cells in Susac syndrome. A single record per CDR3 protein comes from TCRdb applying MiXCR to the immunoSEQ multiplex PCR reads. The table lists hundreds of thousands of distinct CDR3 sequences, just under 95% of them singletons. Sequenced: CD4+ T cells from PBMCs. The receptors shown here come from a human donor with multiple sclerosis. CDR3s include the opening cysteine and the closing phenylalanine or tryptophan. The D gene is left open where the match is weak. Not all rows give a size; the values are once, few, many and, for expanded clones, a class.

>14|NA|TRBJ2-4|NA|TRBV19
CASSFRGTLNIQYF
TGTGCCAGTAGCTTCCGCGGGACCCTAAACATTCAGTACTTC
>16|NA|TRBJ1-5|NA|TRBV4-2
CASSQDRQDGNQPQHF
TGTGCCAGCAGCCAAGATCGGCAGGACGGCAATCAGCCCCAGCATTTT
>13|NA|TRBJ1-2|NA|TRBV30
CAWVGTSASGYTF
TGTGCCTGGGTTGGAACCTCGGCCAGTGGCTACACCTTC
>16|TRBD2|TRBJ2-4|NA|TRBV25-1
CASSDGVAGGWDIQYF
TGTGCCAGCAGTGATGGGGTAGCGGGGGGTTGGGACATTCAGTACTTC
>15|NA|TRBJ2-1|NA|TRBV27
CASSSDYGSYNEQFF
TGTGCCAGCAGTTCCGACTACGGCTCCTACAATGAGCAGTTCTTC
>15|NA|TRBJ2-3|NA|TRBV7-9
CASSLAGVGTDTQYF
TGTGCCAGCAGCCTCGCAGGGGTGGGCACAGATACGCAGTATTTT
>14|NA|TRBJ1-6|NA|TRBV9
CASSADILYSPLHF
TGTGCCAGCAGCGCAGACATACTGTATTCACCCCTCCACTTT
>12|NA|TRBJ2-1|NA|TRBV12-3/TRBV12-4
CASSSGENEQFF
TGTGCCAGCAGTTCAGGGGAGAATGAGCAGTTCTTC
>16|TRBD1|TRBJ1-2|NA|TRBV25-1
CASSEFDRGLPYGYTF
TGTGCCAGCAGTGAATTCGACAGGGGGCTCCCCTATGGCTACACCTTC
>16|TRBD1|TRBJ2-7|NA|TRBV9
CASSVGDRGEIYEQYF
TGTGCCAGCAGCGTGGGGGACAGGGGGGAGATCTACGAGCAGTACTTC
>13|NA|TRBJ1-2|NA|TRBV30
CAWAGTGLDGYTF
TGTGCCTGGGCAGGGACGGGGCTGGATGGCTACACCTTC
>14|TRBD1|TRBJ1-1|NA|TRBV20-1
CSARAGTGITEAFF
TGCAGTGCTAGAGCCGGGACAGGGATTACTGAAGCTTTCTTT
>15|TRBD1|TRBJ2-2|NA|TRBV12-3/TRBV12-4
CASSNRGRSTGELFF
TGTGCCAGCAGTAACAGGGGGCGCAGCACCGGGGAGCTGTTTTTT
>16|TRBD1|TRBJ1-6|NA|TRBV27
CASSLGTGADNSPLHF
TGTGCCAGCAGTTTAGGGACAGGGGCGGATAATTCACCCCTCCACTTT
>14|NA|TRBJ2-5|NA|TRBV25-1
CASSDLLAQETQYF
TGTGCCAGCAGTGATTTACTAGCCCAAGAGACCCAGTACTTC
>15|NA|TRBJ2-4|few|TRBV3-1
CASSQERLAKNIQYF
TGTGCCAGCAGCCAAGAGCGTCTAGCCAAAAACATTCAGTACTTC
>13|TRBD1|TRBJ1-1|NA|TRBV20-1
CSSPGQPNTEAFF
TGCAGCTCCCCGGGACAGCCTAACACTGAAGCTTTCTTT
>15|NA|TRBJ2-7|NA|TRBV6-2/TRBV6-3
CASTEPTGRVREQYF
TGTGCCAGCACCGAACCGACAGGGAGGGTCCGCGAGCAGTACTTC
>15|TRBD1|TRBJ2-3|NA|TRBV3-1
CASSLQGLGPDTQYF
TGTGCCAGCAGCCTACAGGGGCTCGGCCCAGATACGCAGTATTTT
>13|TRBD1|TRBJ2-5|NA|TRBV11-2
CASSRTGGETQYF
TGTGCCAGCAGCCGGACAGGGGGAGAGACCCAGTACTTC
>16|TRBD1|TRBJ1-6|once|TRBV29-1
CSFTGTDFLDNSPLHF
TGCAGCTTCACCGGGACAGACTTTTTGGACAATTCACCCCTCCACTTT
>13|NA|TRBJ2-1|few|TRBV2
CASSETVQPEQFF
TGTGCCAGCAGTGAAACGGTACAGCCTGAGCAGTTCTTC
>15|NA|TRBJ2-1|NA|TRBV12-3/TRBV12-4
CASSRAGAAYNEQFF
TGTGCCAGCAGCCGCGCGGGGGCGGCTTACAATGAGCAGTTCTTC
>14|TRBD1|TRBJ1-5|NA|TRBV29-1
CSDRDRRGGQPQHF
TGCAGCGATCGGGACAGGCGGGGCGGCCAGCCCCAGCATTTT
>17|TRBD1|TRBJ2-1|NA|TRBV10-3
CAISEWGQGASYNEQFF
TGTGCCATCAGTGAGTGGGGACAGGGGGCGTCCTACAATGAGCAGTTCTTC
>13|NA|TRBJ1-1|NA|TRBV30
CAWSRQTNTEAFF
TGTGCCTGGAGTAGGCAGACGAACACTGAAGCTTTCTTT
>14|TRBD1|TRBJ1-2|once|TRBV2
CASSRTGAGYGYTF
TGTGCCAGCAGTAGGACAGGGGCCGGCTATGGCTACACCTTC
>12|NA|TRBJ1-2|NA|TRBV25-1
CASRTPGFGYTF
TGTGCCAGCAGGACCCCAGGGTTCGGCTACACCTTC
>15|NA|TRBJ2-6|NA|TRBV9
CASSGGSSGANVLTF
TGTGCCAGCAGTGGAGGGTCCTCTGGGGCCAACGTCCTGACTTTC
>13|NA|TRBJ1-2|NA|TRBV25-1
CASSDQGPGGYTF
TGTGCCAGCAGTGATCAGGGCCCGGGGGGCTACACCTTC
>14|TRBD1|TRBJ2-1|once|TRBV20-1
CSARSGQGYNEQFF
TGCAGTGCTAGATCGGGACAGGGATACAATGAGCAGTTCTTC
>12|NA|TRBJ1-1|NA|TRBV29-1
CSVEAQGSSAFF
TGCAGCGTTGAAGCACAGGGATCTTCAGCTTTCTTT
>13|NA|TRBJ1-2|few|TRBV3-1
CASSQERLYGYTF
TGTGCCAGCAGCCAAGAGAGGCTCTATGGCTACACCTTC
>15|NA|TRBJ1-4|NA|TRBV7-3
CASIHFRVSDEKLFF
TGTGCCAGCATCCATTTTCGGGTATCTGATGAAAAACTGTTTTTT
>12|TRBD1|TRBJ1-2|NA|TRBV30
CAWSAGGYGYTF
TGTGCCTGGAGTGCAGGGGGCTATGGCTACACCTTC
>14|NA|TRBJ1-2|NA|TRBV11-2
CASSSSDRLNGYTF
TGTGCCAGCAGCTCGAGCGACAGGTTGAACGGCTACACCTTC
>14|NA|TRBJ1-1|NA|TRBV11-2
CASSTTPGNTEAFF
TGTGCCAGCAGCACCACCCCAGGGAACACTGAAGCTTTCTTT
>18|TRBD1|TRBJ2-6|NA|TRBV6-1
CASSTGTGGFAGANVLTF
TGTGCCAGCAGCACCGGGACAGGGGGCTTCGCCGGGGCCAACGTCCTGACTTTC
>13|TRBD1|TRBJ1-2|NA|TRBV5-1
CASSLVGQSGYTF
TGCGCCAGCAGCTTGGTGGGACAGTCTGGCTACACCTTC
>13|TRBD1|TRBJ1-5|NA|TRBV29-1
CSARDREDQPQHF
TGCAGCGCCAGGGACAGGGAGGATCAGCCCCAGCATTTT
>15|TRBD1|TRBJ2-1|NA|TRBV20-1
CSARHRGRAGNEQFF
TGCAGTGCTAGACACAGGGGGCGGGCGGGCAATGAGCAGTTCTTC
>12|TRBD1|TRBJ1-1|NA|TRBV19
CASSQGVTEAFF
TGTGCCAGTAGTCAGGGGGTTACTGAAGCTTTCTTT
>17|NA|TRBJ1-5|NA|TRBV6-1
CASSVTLETSSNQPQHF
TGTGCCAGCAGTGTCACCCTAGAGACCTCTAGCAATCAGCCCCAGCATTTT
>14|NA|TRBJ2-5|once|TRBV2
CASGLRGLQETQYF
TGTGCCAGCGGCCTCAGGGGCCTCCAAGAGACCCAGTACTTC
>16|TRBD2|TRBJ2-5|NA|TRBV25-1
CASSELGGGEQETQYF
TGTGCCAGCAGTGAATTGGGCGGGGGGGAACAAGAGACCCAGTACTTC
>14|NA|TRBJ2-7|NA|TRBV29-1
CSVRKQGNSYEQYF
TGCAGCGTACGGAAGCAAGGGAACTCCTACGAGCAGTACTTC
>16|NA|TRBJ2-3|NA|TRBV12-3/TRBV12-4
CASSFRGNRRGGTQYF
TGTGCCAGCAGTTTCAGGGGCAACCGCCGTGGGGGAACGCAGTATTTT
>16|NA|TRBJ2-1|NA|TRBV9
CASSVDPVSSYNEQFF
TGTGCCAGCAGCGTAGATCCGGTTTCCTCCTACAATGAGCAGTTCTTC
>16|NA|TRBJ2-3|NA|TRBV7-8
CASSPGPSLSTDTQYF
TGTGCCAGCAGCCCTGGACCCTCCCTGAGCACAGATACGCAGTATTTT
>14|NA|TRBJ2-4|NA|TRBV6-1
CASSEVTSGDIQYF
TGTGCCAGCAGTGAAGTCACATCGGGGGACATTCAGTACTTC
>14|NA|TRBJ1-5|NA|TRBV9
CASSVEGEGQPQHF
TGTGCCAGCAGCGTAGAGGGAGAGGGTCAGCCCCAGCATTTT
>15|NA|TRBJ2-3|NA|TRBV7-9
CASSSRPSGTDTQYF
TGTGCCAGCAGCTCACGGCCCAGCGGCACAGATACGCAGTATTTT
>15|TRBD1|TRBJ1-1|NA|TRBV3-1
CASSQGQGEGTEAFF
TGTGCCAGCAGCCAGGGACAGGGGGAAGGCACTGAAGCTTTCTTT
>14|NA|TRBJ2-3|NA|TRBV30
CAWRLWGGTDTQYF
TGTGCCTGGAGATTATGGGGGGGCACAGATACGCAGTATTTT
>12|NA|TRBJ1-1|NA|TRBV9
CASSVHPGEAFF
TGTGCCAGCAGCGTACACCCTGGCGAAGCTTTCTTT
>11|NA|TRBJ1-2|NA|TRBV29-1
CSVEDTRGYTF
TGCAGCGTTGAAGACACTCGGGGCTACACCTTC
>14|NA|TRBJ2-7|NA|TRBV20-1
CSASLAFHPYEQYF
TGCAGTGCTAGCTTGGCCTTTCATCCCTACGAGCAGTACTTC
>14|NA|TRBJ1-2|NA|TRBV3-1
CASSQDLGYYGYTF
TGTGCCAGCAGCCAAGATTTGGGATACTATGGCTACACCTTC
>15|NA|TRBJ2-3|NA|TRBV9
CASREAGSGTDTQYF
TGTGCCAGCAGAGAAGCAGGGTCTGGCACAGATACGCAGTATTTT